This is a list of T cell receptor beta chains from one sample in a study of T-cell memory formation after mild COVID-19. One entry per CDR3 protein results from TCRdb running MiXCR on the 5' RACE reads. In the table there are under 250,000 distinct CDR3 sequences, around 9.5% of which are singletons. The sequenced sample was PBMCs or a T cell subset sorted from them (not recorded which). The source of these receptors is a man between 18 and 35 years old who had mild COVID-19 (a few samples of this study predate the infection). Cell type and time point are not known. Each CDR3 is given with its conserved first and last residue. Fields, in order: clone size, J gene, V gene, D gene, CDR3 protein, CDR3 DNA. A D gene is named only where the DNA matches it firmly. Expanded clones are given a class, and other clones once, few, many or no size at all.

>many|TRBJ2-7|TRBV12-3/TRBV12-4|NA
CASSLGNRDEQYF
TGTGCCAGCAGTTTAGGGAACAGGGACGAGCAGTACTTC
>NA|TRBJ1-1|TRBV20-1|TRBD1
CSARTFQGGDTEAFF
TGCAGTGCCCGGACATTTCAGGGGGGGGACACTGAAGCTTTCTTT
>many|TRBJ2-7|TRBV6-5|NA
CASSLGTGTTYEQYF
TGTGCCAGCAGCCTCGGGACGGGGACCACCTACGAGCAGTACTTC
>NA|TRBJ2-1|TRBV6-2/TRBV6-3|NA
CASRGFNEQFF
TGTGCCAGCAGGGGCTTTAATGAGCAGTTCTTC
>NA|TRBJ2-1|TRBV19|TRBD2
CASSFRTSGGNDEQFF
TGTGCCAGTAGTTTCCGGACTAGCGGGGGTAACGATGAGCAGTTCTTC
>many|TRBJ1-1|TRBV5-1|NA
CASSLFPGAMNTEAFF
TGCGCCAGCAGCTTGTTTCCAGGGGCCATGAACACTGAAGCTTTCTTT
>many|TRBJ1-1|TRBV7-2|NA
CASSPDASNTEAFF
TGTGCCAGCAGCCCAGACGCCTCGAACACTGAAGCTTTCTTT
>many|TRBJ2-4|TRBV15|NA
CATSWVSAKNIQYF
TGTGCCACCAGCTGGGTGTCGGCCAAAAACATTCAGTACTTC
>many|TRBJ1-1|TRBV27|NA
CASNYLPRGTEAFF
TGTGCCAGCAACTATCTCCCCCGCGGAACTGAAGCTTTCTTT
>many|TRBJ2-6|TRBV7-3|NA
CASSLSPLLTGANVLTF
TGTGCCAGCAGCTTATCTCCGTTGTTAACTGGGGCCAACGTCCTGACTTTC
>few|TRBJ2-1|TRBV5-6|NA
CASGRYNEQFF
TGTGCCAGTGGCCGTTACAATGAGCAGTTCTTC
>few|TRBJ2-2|TRBV9|NA
CASSVGGNRNTGELFF
TGTGCCAGCAGCGTAGGGGGCAATCGAAACACCGGGGAGCTGTTTTTT
>few|TRBJ2-6|TRBV19|NA
CATKPSGANVLTF
TGTGCCACCAAGCCTTCGGGGGCCAACGTCCTGACTTTC
>few|TRBJ2-3|TRBV7-3|NA
CASSPSRTDTQYF
TGTGCCAGCAGCCCCAGCAGGACAGATACGCAGTATTTT
>few|TRBJ1-3|TRBV10-3|NA
CAISESPWGSSGNTIYF
TGTGCCATCAGTGAATCACCTTGGGGGAGCTCTGGAAACACCATATATTTT
>NA|TRBJ2-1|TRBV4-1|NA
CARRSCLNEQFF
TGCGCCAGGAGAAGTTGCCTCAATGAGCAGTTCTTC
>once|TRBJ1-4|TRBV11-2|NA
CASSLRALRPTTNEKLFF
TGTGCCAGCAGCCTCCGGGCCCTTCGCCCCACAACTAATGAAAAACTGTTTTTT
>NA|TRBJ2-2|TRBV29-1|NA
CSVNSVGGELFF
TGCAGCGTAAACTCTGTGGGCGGGGAGCTGTTTTTT
>NA|TRBJ2-1|TRBV6-2/TRBV6-3|NA
CATQRNNEQFF
TGTGCCACTCAGAGGAACAATGAGCAGTTCTTC
>NA|TRBJ2-5|TRBV3-1|NA
CASSLGLRTQYF
TGTGCCAGCAGCCTCGGACTGCGAACCCAGTACTTC